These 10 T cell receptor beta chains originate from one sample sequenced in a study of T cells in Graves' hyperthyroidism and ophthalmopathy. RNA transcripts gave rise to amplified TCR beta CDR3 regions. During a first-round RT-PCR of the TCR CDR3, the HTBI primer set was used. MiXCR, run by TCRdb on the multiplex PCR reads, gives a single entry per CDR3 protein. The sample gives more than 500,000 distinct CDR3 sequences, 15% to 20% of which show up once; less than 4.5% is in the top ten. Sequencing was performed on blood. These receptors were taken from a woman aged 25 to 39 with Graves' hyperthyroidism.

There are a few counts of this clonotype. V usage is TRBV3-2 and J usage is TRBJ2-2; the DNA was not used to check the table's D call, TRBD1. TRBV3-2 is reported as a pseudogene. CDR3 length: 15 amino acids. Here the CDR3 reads CASSPAGINTGELFF. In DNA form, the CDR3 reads TGTGCCAGCAGCCCCGCAGGGATCAACACCGGGGAGCTGTTTTTT.

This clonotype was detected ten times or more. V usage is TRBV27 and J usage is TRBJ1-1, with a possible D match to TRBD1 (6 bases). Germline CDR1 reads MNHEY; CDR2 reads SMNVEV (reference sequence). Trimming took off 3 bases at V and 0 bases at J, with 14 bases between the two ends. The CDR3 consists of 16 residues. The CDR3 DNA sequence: TGTGCCAGCAGTTTGAGAGGGGGGCGGCTGAACACTGAAGCTTTCTTT. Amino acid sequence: CASSLRGGRLNTEAFF.

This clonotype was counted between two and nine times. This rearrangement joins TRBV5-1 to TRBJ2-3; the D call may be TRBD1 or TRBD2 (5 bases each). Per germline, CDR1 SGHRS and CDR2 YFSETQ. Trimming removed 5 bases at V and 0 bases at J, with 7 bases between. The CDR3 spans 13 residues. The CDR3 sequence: CASSEGSTDTQYF. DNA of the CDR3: TGCGCCAGCAGTGAGGGGAGCACAGATACGCAGTATTTT.

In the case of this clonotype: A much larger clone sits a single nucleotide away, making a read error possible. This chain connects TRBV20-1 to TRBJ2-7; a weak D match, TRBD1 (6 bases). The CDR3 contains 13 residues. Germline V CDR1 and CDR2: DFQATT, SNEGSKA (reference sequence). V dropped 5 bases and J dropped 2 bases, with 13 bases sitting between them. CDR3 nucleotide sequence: TGCAGTGCTTTGTTCCAGGGGCCCTACGAGCAGTACTTC. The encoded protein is CSALFQGPYEQYF.

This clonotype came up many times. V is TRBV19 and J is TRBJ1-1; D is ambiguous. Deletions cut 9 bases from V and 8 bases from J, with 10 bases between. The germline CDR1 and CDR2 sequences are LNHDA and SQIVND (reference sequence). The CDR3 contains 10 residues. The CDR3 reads CASRRFEAFF. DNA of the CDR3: TGTGCCAGCCGCCGGTTCGAAGCTTTCTTT.

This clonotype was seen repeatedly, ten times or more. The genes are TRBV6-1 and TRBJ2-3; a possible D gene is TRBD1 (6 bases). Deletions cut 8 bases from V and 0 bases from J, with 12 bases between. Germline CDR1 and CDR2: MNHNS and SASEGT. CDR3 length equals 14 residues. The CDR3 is CASVTGLSTDTQYF. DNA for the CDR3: TGTGCCAGCGTTACAGGGCTTAGCACAGATACGCAGTATTTT.

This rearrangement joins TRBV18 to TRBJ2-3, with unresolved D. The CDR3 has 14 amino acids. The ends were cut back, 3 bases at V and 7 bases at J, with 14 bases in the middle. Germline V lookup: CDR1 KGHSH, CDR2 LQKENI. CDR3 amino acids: CASSPPEDPYTQYF. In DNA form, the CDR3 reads TGTGCCAGCTCACCCCCCGAGGATCCATATACGCAGTATTTT. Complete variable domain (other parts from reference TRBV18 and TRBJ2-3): NAGVMQNPRHLVRRRGQEARLRCSPMKGHSHVYWYRQLPEEGLKFMVYLQKENIIDESGMPKERFSAEFPKEGPSILRIQQVVRGDSAAYFCASSPPEDPYTQYFGPGTRLTVL.

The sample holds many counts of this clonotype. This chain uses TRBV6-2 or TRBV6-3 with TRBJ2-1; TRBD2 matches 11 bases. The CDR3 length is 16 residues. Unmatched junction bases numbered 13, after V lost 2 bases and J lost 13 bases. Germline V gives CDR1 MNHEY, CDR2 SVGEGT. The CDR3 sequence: CASSYPAGTSGPAQFF. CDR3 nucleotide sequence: TGTGCCAGCAGTTACCCAGCGGGGACTAGCGGTCCAGCACAGTTCTTC.

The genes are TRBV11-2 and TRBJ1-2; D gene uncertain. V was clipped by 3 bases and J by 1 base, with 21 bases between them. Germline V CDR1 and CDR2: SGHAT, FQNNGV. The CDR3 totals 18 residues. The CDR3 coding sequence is TGTGCCAGCAGCTTTGGGTCGCTGATCAGTAACTTTAACTATGGCTACACCTTC. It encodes CASSFGSLISNFNYGYTF.

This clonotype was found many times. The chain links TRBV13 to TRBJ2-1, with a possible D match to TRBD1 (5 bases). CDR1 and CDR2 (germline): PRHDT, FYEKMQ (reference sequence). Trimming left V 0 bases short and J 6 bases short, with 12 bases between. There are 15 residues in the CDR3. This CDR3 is CASSLGQVLINEQFF. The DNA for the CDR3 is TGTGCCAGCAGCTTAGGACAGGTCCTTATCAATGAGCAGTTCTTC.